Only a few counts were recorded for the clone carrying this T cell receptor (beta chain). Its antigen is still unknown. The time point is: patch test 3, about 24 weeks after DPC sensitization. Treatment reported: therapeutic diphenylcyclopropenone sensitization with weekly scalp DPC. Sequencing started from total RNA isolated from unfractionated whole blood. Per the original methods: Ranging from about 20,000 to 700,000, TCR counts per sample had a median value of approximately 95,000. From the RACE reads, TCRdb called clonotypes with MiXCR, one entry per CDR3 protein. The V and J calls, along with clone size, are taken from TCRdb and not from the paper's own processing. The sample consists of tens of thousands of distinct CDR3 sequences, 9% to 9.5% of them appearing once. The germline V gene has CDR1 SGHAT and CDR2 FQNNGV. The CDR3 length is 16 residues. V shed 0 bases, J shed 2 bases, and the junction held 7 bases outside the gene matches.

This sample was taken from a study of human T cells and chemical hapten exposure. Overall study findings and caveats: PT1 expanded TCR counts and patch test score correlated positively.

The chain recombines TRBV11-2 with TRBJ2-7; 7 nucleotides align to TRBD1. The sequencing here drew on whole blood, taken in connection with sensitization to the hapten diphenylcyclopropenone (DPC). The sequence was collected from a man aged 45 to 65 with alopecia areata. Some clones in this sample may be carry-over from other donors' samples. In nucleotides, the CDR3 is TGTGCCAGCAGCTTAGAAGTTGGGGACAGCGCCTACGAGCAGTACTTC. This encodes CASSLEVGDSAYEQYF.